This T cell receptor beta chain came from a study of cytotoxic CD8 clonotypes in ibrutinib-treated CLL. Study-level information: Following a median 12 months of treatment, with a range of 6 to 36, response samples were taken.

Germline trimming cut 6 bases from V and 5 bases from J; bases unmatched to any gene: 17. Germline V CDR1 and CDR2: LNHDA, SQIVND (reference sequence). CDR3 length: 17 residues. A 1 in 200,000 to 1 in 1 million T cell depth was the sequencing target. Method: immunoSEQ multiplex PCR; TCRdb's copy keeps in-frame clones and lacks some. The sample has about 270,000 clones; approximately 76% are singletons. The V call is TRBV19, the J call TRBJ2-5; 8 nucleotides align to TRBD2. Sequencing used PBMCs, obtained at disease progression, from a patient treated with ibrutinib. This TCR was sampled from a human donor with chronic lymphocytic leukemia. The CDR3 bases are TGTGCCAGTAGCCGAAAGGGTTGGCGGGAGGCTAGTGAGACCCAGTACTTC. Protein sequence: CASSRKGWREASETQYF.